Listed below are T cell receptor beta chains from one sample, sequenced in a study of cytomegalovirus exposure and HLA in healthy donors. Clones were read by immunoSEQ multiplex PCR, and TCRdb kept only the in-frame ones, dropping some. The sample shows 100,000 to 120,000 clones, more than 60% of them seen only once. The sequenced sample was PBMCs. These receptors were obtained from a man aged 25-45 years in good health and CMV-seronegative. CDR3s include the opening cysteine and the closing phenylalanine or tryptophan. Fields, in order: J gene, D gene, V gene, clone size, CDR3 protein, CDR3 DNA. D genes are given only for firm matches. A row's size may be missing; if present it is once, few, many or a size class.

j_call: TRBJ2-1; d_call: NA; v_call: TRBV28; clone_size: NA; cdr3_aa: CASTSGGAYNEQFF; cdr3_nt: TGTGCCAGCACGAGCGGAGGGGCCTACAATGAGCAGTTCTTC
j_call: TRBJ1-2; d_call: TRBD1; v_call: TRBV2; clone_size: NA; cdr3_aa: CASSEDRNYGYTF; cdr3_nt: TGTGCCAGCAGTGAGGACAGGAACTATGGCTACACCTTC
j_call: TRBJ2-1; d_call: TRBD1; v_call: TRBV6-1; clone_size: NA; cdr3_aa: CASNHRGVDEQFF; cdr3_nt: TGTGCCAGCAATCACAGGGGAGTAGATGAGCAGTTCTTC
j_call: TRBJ1-2; d_call: NA; v_call: TRBV19; clone_size: NA; cdr3_aa: CASTVSASGYGYTF; cdr3_nt: TGTGCCAGTACCGTCTCCGCATCGGGGTATGGCTACACCTTC
j_call: TRBJ2-3; d_call: TRBD1; v_call: TRBV7-2; clone_size: NA; cdr3_aa: CASSPSRKDRDFTQYF; cdr3_nt: TGTGCCAGCAGCCCGTCTCGTAAGGACAGGGACTTTACGCAGTATTTT
j_call: TRBJ1-2; d_call: TRBD1; v_call: TRBV30; clone_size: NA; cdr3_aa: CAWIGQGSNYGYTF; cdr3_nt: TGTGCCTGGATTGGACAGGGCTCTAACTATGGCTACACCTTC
j_call: TRBJ1-3; d_call: NA; v_call: TRBV4-3; clone_size: NA; cdr3_aa: CASSQEGARGNTIYF; cdr3_nt: TGCGCCAGCAGCCAAGAAGGGGCTCGGGGAAACACCATATATTTT
j_call: TRBJ1-2; d_call: NA; v_call: TRBV19; clone_size: NA; cdr3_aa: CASRFAGGVGYGYTF; cdr3_nt: TGTGCCAGTAGGTTCGCGGGGGGCGTTGGCTATGGCTACACCTTC
j_call: TRBJ2-5; d_call: NA; v_call: TRBV28; clone_size: NA; cdr3_aa: CASQGGGRKTQYF; cdr3_nt: TGTGCCAGCCAGGGAGGCGGCAGGAAGACCCAGTACTTC
j_call: TRBJ1-3; d_call: NA; v_call: TRBV27; clone_size: few; cdr3_aa: CASSFPGVTIYF; cdr3_nt: TGTGCCAGCAGTTTCCCAGGGGTCACCATATATTTT
j_call: TRBJ1-1; d_call: NA; v_call: TRBV5-5; clone_size: NA; cdr3_aa: CASSFVTGTEAFF; cdr3_nt: TGTGCCAGCAGCTTTGTCACAGGGACAGAAGCTTTCTTT
j_call: TRBJ1-2; d_call: NA; v_call: TRBV2; clone_size: few; cdr3_aa: CASSERAAFYGYTF; cdr3_nt: TGTGCCAGCAGTGAAAGAGCGGCCTTCTATGGCTACACCTTC
j_call: TRBJ1-2; d_call: TRBD1; v_call: TRBV5-8; clone_size: NA; cdr3_aa: CASSLGGTGNYGYTF; cdr3_nt: TGTGCCAGCAGCTTAGGGGGGACAGGCAACTATGGCTACACCTTC
j_call: TRBJ1-2; d_call: NA; v_call: TRBV5-1; clone_size: NA; cdr3_aa: CASTSRGLDGYTF; cdr3_nt: TGCGCCAGCACCTCTAGGGGCTTAGATGGCTACACCTTC